This T cell receptor beta chain was recovered during a study of immune evolution from preneoplasia to lung adenocarcinoma. Findings of the study overall: Clonality was highest in normal lung, lower in later-stage lesions apparently.

The CDR3 spans 16 residues. Germline lookup yields CDR1 MDHEN and CDR2 SYDVKM. The ends lost 2 bases at V and 7 bases at J; junction bases unmatched: 9. Each case's diagnosis was confirmed by two pathologists on H&E. The table lists this clone with a count of one. Antigen: not known. Only in-frame clones appear in the TCRdb table, and some are missing; sequencing was by immunoSEQ multiplex PCR. Of about 8,200 clones listed, more than 75% are singletons. V is TRBV28 and J is TRBJ1-4, with 8 bases that match TRBD1. The source is a person aged 55-80 years with lung adenocarcinoma. Sequencing was performed on FFPE adjacent normal lung tissue. CDR3 DNA sequence: TGTGCCAGCAGTTTAATCTCCCAGGGGGCAGTTGAAAAACTGTTTTTT. Protein: CASSLISQGAVEKLFF.